Presented here are 18 T cell receptor beta chains from one specimen sequenced in a study of blood T cell repertoires in COVID-19. Sequenced by immunoSEQ multiplex PCR; TCRdb stores in-frame clones only, minus some. The sample includes 200,000 to 250,000 clones, about 91% of them seen just once. Sequencing used peripheral blood. Receptor source: a woman between 35 and 50 years old with acute or convalescent COVID-19.

The chain uses TRBV5-6 and TRBJ2-2, with unresolved D. The germline V and J ends were trimmed by 7 bases and 0 bases, with 16 bases remaining between them. The CDR3 is 16 amino acids. Germline lookup yields CDR1 SGHDT and CDR2 YYEEEE. Written as DNA, the CDR3 is TGTGCCAGCCATGTCCAAAGCTCCGCGAACACCGGGGAGCTGTTTTTT. Amino acids: CASHVQSSANTGELFF.

The CDR3 loop reads CASSLRAGGETQYF. In nucleotides, the CDR3 is TGTGCCAGCAGCTTGAGGGCAGGCGGAGAGACCCAGTACTTC. The genes are TRBV7-2 and TRBJ2-5; TRBD2 is a possible D gene (5 bases). The V gene lost 3 bases and the J gene lost 4 bases, with 12 bases spanning the gap. Germline V gene sequence: CDR1 SGHTA, CDR2 FQGNSA. The CDR3 runs to 14 residues.

Here the CDR3 reads CASSPGQGAAYGYTF. The CDR3, as DNA: TGTGCCAGTAGTCCCGGACAGGGGGCGGCCTATGGCTACACCTTC. V and J are TRBV19 and TRBJ1-2, with 11 nucleotides matching TRBD1. The CDR3 loop spans 15 amino acids. Germline assignment: CDR1 LNHDA and CDR2 SQIVND (reference sequence). J lost 4 bases, V lost 5 bases, and 6 bases had no gene match.

J is TRBJ2-7 and V is TRBV6-1, with D hard to call. The CDR3 has 16 amino acids. The germline CDR1 and CDR2 sequences are MNHNS and SASEGT. V was clipped by 1 base and J by 3 bases, with 16 bases between them. In DNA form, the CDR3 reads TGTGCCAGCAGTGAAGTCGCAATTGATAGTGTCTACGAGCAGTACGTC. This codes for CASSEVAIDSVYEQYV.

The CDR3 is CSVVRGDNEQFF. The DNA of the CDR3 is TGCAGCGTCGTCCGCGGTGACAATGAGCAGTTCTTC. The V and J genes are TRBV29-1 and TRBJ2-1; D call uncertain. This CDR3 is 12 amino acids long. V shed 6 bases and J shed 5 bases, with 11 bases lying between them. Germline CDR1 SQVTM, CDR2 ANQGSEA.

The genes are TRBV5-5 and TRBJ1-2, with 10 bases that match TRBD1. The CDR3 spans 16 residues. The J segment lost 5 bases and the V segment lost 0 bases, leaving 7 bases of the junction unmatched. Looked up from germline, CDR1 is SGHKS and CDR2 is YYEKEE (reference sequence). The DNA for the CDR3 is TGTGCCAGCAGCTTGGTCCGGGACAGGGGATTATATGGCTACACCTTC. It yields the protein CASSLVRDRGLYGYTF.

V gene TRBV4-1 combines with J gene TRBJ1-6, with 7 bases fitting TRBD1. Germline values: CDR1 MGHRA, CDR2 YSYEKL. J gave up 10 bases and V 1 base, and 4 bases lay outside the gene matches. The length of the CDR3 is 14 residues. As DNA, the CDR3 is TGCGCCAGCAGCCAAGCGCAGGGGGTGTCACCCCTCCACTTT. Amino acids: CASSQAQGVSPLHF.

Comments on this clone: Other DNA sequences in the same sample also yield this CDR3. The genes are TRBV29-1 and TRBJ1-1; D ambiguous. The CDR3 runs to 11 residues. Germline lookup yields CDR1 SQVTM and CDR2 ANQGSEA. V dropped 7 bases and J dropped 1 base, with 7 bases sitting between them. As DNA, the CDR3 is TGCAGCGGAACAGAGAACACTGAAGCTTTCTTT. Its protein product is CSGTENTEAFF.

The chain uses TRBV2 and TRBJ2-3; 13 nucleotides line up with TRBD2. Per germline, CDR1 SNHLY and CDR2 FYNNEI. J was trimmed by 5 bases and V by 7 bases; bases with no gene match: 6. This CDR3 region has 15 residues. In DNA form, the CDR3 reads TGTGCCAGCACGAAACTAGCGGGGGGGCAAGATACGCAGTATTTT. This sequence encodes CASTKLAGGQDTQYF.

The chain uses TRBV4-1 and TRBJ2-5; 10 bases fit TRBD1. The germline V gene has CDR1 MGHRA and CDR2 YSYEKL. The CDR3 is 15 residues long. With V trimmed by 3 bases and J by 5 bases, 6 bases remained unmatched. CDR3 region: CASSHRQGASETQYF. The CDR3 DNA sequence: TGCGCCAGCAGCCACCGACAGGGGGCTTCGGAGACCCAGTACTTC.

The rearrangement links TRBV2 to TRBJ2-7; D possibly corresponds to TRBD2 (6 bases). V lost 6 bases and J 1 base, leaving 10 bases between the germline ends. CDR3 size: 13 residues. CDR1 is SNHLY, CDR2 FYNNEI, per germline. DNA of the CDR3: TGTGCCAGCAGGGAGGGAACGTCCTACGAGCAGTACGTC. It is translated as CASREGTSYEQYV.

The chain joins TRBV7-6 to TRBJ1-4, with TRBD1 matching over 11 bases. The germline V gene encodes CDR1 SGHVS and CDR2 FNYEAQ. The CDR3 has 15 amino acids. J was trimmed by 5 bases and V by 4 bases; bases with no gene match: 3. As DNA, the CDR3 is TGTGCCAGCAGCTCCCGGGACAGGGGGAATGAAAAACTGTTTTTT. This sequence encodes CASSSRDRGNEKLFF.

The J gene is TRBJ2-5, the V gene TRBV3-1 (or the pseudogene TRBV3-2); 8 nucleotides align to TRBD1. Germline trimming cut 1 base from V and 5 bases from J; bases unmatched to any gene: 9. This CDR3 is built from 16 residues. Per germline, CDR1 LGHDT and CDR2 YNNKEL (reference sequence). The DNA of the CDR3 is TGTGCCAGCAGCCAAGCCCCTACAGGGGGAAGGGAGACCCAGTACTTC. Amino acid sequence: CASSQAPTGGRETQYF.

The chain combines TRBV5-5 with TRBJ1-5; 7 bases are shared with TRBD1. Germline CDR1 is SGHKS and CDR2 is YYEKEE (reference sequence). CDR3 length equals 16 residues. V lost 4 bases to trimming and J lost 2 bases; unmatched junction nucleotides: 9. CDR3: CASSLVTGSGNQPQHF. The CDR3 DNA reads as TGTGCCAGCAGCCTAGTGACAGGGTCGGGCAATCAGCCCCAGCATTTT. The full variable domain, with the rest looked up from reference TRBV5-5 and TRBJ1-5, is DAGVTQSPTHLIKTRGQQVTLRCSPISGHKSVSWYQQVLGQGPQFIFQYYEKEERGRGNFPDRFSARQFPNYSSELNVNALLLGDSALYLCASSLVTGSGNQPQHFGDGTRLSIL.

V usage is TRBV19 and J usage is TRBJ1-2, with D possibly being TRBD1 (6 bases). The CDR3 is 12 residues long. The V end was cut by 7 bases, the J end by 7 bases, with 13 bases between. Germline CDR1 reads LNHDA; CDR2 reads SQIVND (reference sequence). CDR3 nucleotides: TGTGCCAGTATTGGAACAGGGCTTGGCTACACCTTC. The encoded protein is CASIGTGLGYTF.

This rearrangement joins TRBV6-5 to TRBJ2-1; 10 bases map to TRBD1. V gave up 9 bases and J gave up 8 bases; unmatched junction bases: 7. This CDR3 has 13 amino acids. Germline-derived CDR1 and CDR2 are MNHEY and SVGAGI. CDR3 bases: TGTGCCAGTCGGGACAGGGGAGGGGATGAGCAGTTCTTC. Translated: CASRDRGGDEQFF.

The chain is built from TRBV10-1 and TRBJ2-2; 9 nucleotides align to TRBD1. This CDR3 comprises 17 residues. Trimming at V came to 2 bases and at J to 6 bases, leaving 10 bases not matched to a gene. Germline CDR1 is WNHNN and CDR2 is SYGVQD (reference sequence). The CDR3 region is CASSEAGTGRDSGELFF. The CDR3 region has the DNA TGCGCCAGCAGTGAGGCGGGGACAGGGAGGGATTCCGGGGAGCTGTTTTTT.

This clone appeared a single time. The chain recombines TRBV10-3 with TRBJ2-3, with TRBD2 as a possible D gene (6 bases). Germline CDR1 is ENHRY and CDR2 is SYGVKD. The V end lost 4 bases, the J end lost 2 bases, and 16 bases lay between the germline ends. The CDR3 is 16 amino acids. The CDR3 here is CAISGHRSGYTDTQYF. The DNA for the CDR3 is TGTGCCATCAGTGGGCACCGTAGCGGTTACACAGATACGCAGTATTTT.